This paragraph reports one T cell receptor (beta chain). Its antigen is not known. These data originate in a study of CD8 T cells in ankylosing spondylitis. CDR1 and CDR2 from the germline V gene are SQVTM and ANQGSEA. The V end lost 4 bases, the J end lost 3 bases, and 13 bases lay between the germline ends. CDR3 size: 14 residues. Study-level points and caveats: Both synovial fluid and blood in reactive arthritis had previously been reported to carry some motif variants. Several highly homologous variants made up a TCR beta motif, and this motif appeared characteristic of ankylosing spondylitis blood. Disease-linked clones were found to be CD8+ and relatively rare in peripheral blood.

MiXCR, applied by TCRdb to the 5' RACE reads, yields one record per CDR3 protein. The sample contains some 130,000 distinct CDR3 sequences, roughly 13% of which appear only once. This TCR was recovered from a female donor with ankylosing spondylitis or in good health (not recorded which). The sample was blood, either unsorted or a sorted T cell fraction (not recorded which). The chain links TRBV29-1 to TRBJ2-1; a possible D gene is TRBD2 (5 bases). In nucleotides, the CDR3 is TGCAGCGTTGTCAGGCAGGCGGGCTACAATGAGCAGTTCTTC. As protein: CSVVRQAGYNEQFF.